A selection of T cell receptor beta chains follows, all from one sample in a study of neurological immune-mediated disorders. MiXCR, run by TCRdb on the 5' RACE reads, gives a single entry per CDR3 protein. The table records fewer than 20,000 distinct CDR3 sequences, about 14% of them present only once. The source material was CD4+ T cells from blood. The receptors originated from an older woman with HTLV-1-associated myelopathy (HAM/TSP). CDR3s include the opening cysteine and the closing phenylalanine or tryptophan. The order of the fields is D gene, clone size, J gene, V gene, CDR3 protein, CDR3 DNA. The D gene is left open where the match is weak. Clone size is given for some rows only: seen once, a few or many times, or a class if the clone is expanded.

- many TRBJ1-5 TRBV6-1 CASSEPSAGQNQPQHF TGTGCCAGCAGTGAACCATCAGCAGGGCAGAATCAGCCCCAGCATTTT
TRBD1 many TRBJ1-1 TRBV12-5 CASGGQGANTEAFF TGTGCTAGTGGGGGACAGGGGGCGAACACTGAAGCTTTCTTT
TRBD1 many TRBJ2-7 TRBV6-5 CASSPRTGREQYF TGTGCCAGCAGCCCGCGGACAGGGCGTGAGCAGTACTTC
TRBD1 many TRBJ2-7 TRBV5-6 CASSLRQGAGEQYF TGTGCCAGCAGCTTACGACAGGGGGCCGGAGAGCAGTACTTC
TRBD2 many TRBJ2-1 TRBV3-1 CASSPSGGASEQFF TGTGCCAGCAGCCCTAGCGGGGGGGCCAGTGAGCAGTTCTTC
- many TRBJ2-3 TRBV20-1 CSARDVRTDTQYF TGCAGTGCTAGAGATGTCAGGACAGATACGCAGTATTTT
- many TRBJ1-2 TRBV14 CASSQVSGSSNYGYTF TGTGCCAGCAGCCAAGTCTCGGGCAGCTCTAACTATGGCTACACCTTC
TRBD2 many TRBJ2-7 TRBV10-2 CASTGQRGEEQYF TGCGCCAGTACCGGACAGCGGGGGGAGGAGCAGTACTTC
- many TRBJ1-2 TRBV5-1 CASSPDVGYYGYTF TGCGCCAGCAGCCCTGACGTGGGATACTATGGCTACACCTTC
TRBD1 many TRBJ1-1 TRBV29-1 CSVLRTGGTEAFF TGCAGCGTCCTCCGGACAGGGGGCACTGAAGCTTTCTTT
- many TRBJ1-5 TRBV7-8 CASSSSPGQGPQHF TGTGCCAGCAGCTCTTCCCCGGGGCAAGGGCCCCAGCATTTT
TRBD2 - TRBJ2-1 TRBV20-1 CSARSGTSGGYNEQFF TGCAGTGCTAGATCCGGGACTAGCGGGGGGTACAATGAGCAGTTCTTC
TRBD2 many TRBJ2-3 TRBV20-1 CSARLAGVSTDTQYF TGCAGTGCTAGACTAGCGGGGGTTAGCACAGATACGCAGTATTTT
- medium-sized TRBJ2-7 TRBV25-1 CASSDWGGTYEQYF TGTGCCAGCAGTGACTGGGGAGGCACCTACGAGCAGTACTTC
TRBD2 many TRBJ2-3 TRBV20-1 CSASPSSGAYPTDTQYF TGCAGTGCTAGCCCTTCTAGCGGGGCCTACCCCACAGATACGCAGTATTTT
TRBD2 many TRBJ2-1 TRBV7-8 CASSPSGGNYNEQFF TGTGCCAGCAGCCCCTCCGGGGGGAACTACAATGAGCAGTTCTTC
- many TRBJ1-2 TRBV3-1 CASSQDREVSGYTF TGTGCCAGCAGCCAAGATCGGGAGGTCAGCGGCTACACCTTC
TRBD1 many TRBJ2-1 TRBV6-6 CASTLLRQGAPLRRGNEQFF TGTGCCAGCACCCTTCTACGACAGGGGGCCCCACTGAGGCGCGGCAATGAGCAGTTCTTC
- many TRBJ1-3 TRBV3-1 CASSHPPGFSGNTIYF TGTGCCAGCAGCCATCCTCCGGGCTTCTCTGGAAACACCATATATTTT
TRBD1 many TRBJ1-1 TRBV5-1 CASSWGQRSRVEAFF TGCGCCAGCAGCTGGGGACAGCGTTCGAGGGTTGAAGCTTTCTTT
- large TRBJ2-3 TRBV20-1 CSARVPGTHTQYF TGCAGTGCTAGAGTTCCGGGCACACATACGCAGTATTTT
TRBD2 many TRBJ2-1 TRBV6-1 CASSGTSGRYGNEQFF TGTGCCAGCAGTGGGACTAGCGGGAGGTACGGGAATGAGCAGTTCTTC
- once TRBJ2-7 TRBV12-3/TRBV12-4 CASSLHRRGEQYF TGTGCCAGCAGTTTACATAGGCGAGGTGAGCAGTACTTC
- many TRBJ1-2 TRBV19 CASSRGHSYGYTF TGTGCCAGTAGTAGGGGGCATAGCTATGGCTACACCTTC
TRBD2 many TRBJ2-7 TRBV4-1 CASSQDDLAGTYEQYF TGCGCCAGCAGCCAAGATGATCTAGCGGGAACCTACGAGCAGTACTTC
- - TRBJ1-2 TRBV29-1 CSGQDIYGYTF TGCAGCGGACAGGACATCTATGGCTACACCTTC
- many TRBJ1-2 TRBV6-5 CATPDRQNYGYTF TGTGCCACCCCGGACAGACAGAACTATGGCTACACCTTC
- many TRBJ1-1 TRBV15 CATSRANSMNTEAFF TGTGCCACCAGCAGAGCCAACAGCATGAACACTGAAGCTTTCTTT
- - TRBJ2-2 TRBV12-5 CASGLVLERNTGELFF TGTGCTAGTGGTTTGGTACTTGAGAGAAACACCGGGGAGCTGTTTTTT
- many TRBJ1-1 TRBV20-1 CSAPRTENTEAFF TGCAGTGCGCCCCGGACGGAAAACACTGAAGCTTTCTTT
- many TRBJ1-5 TRBV24-1 CATSDSGRVNQPQHF TGTGCCACCAGTGATTCAGGGAGGGTCAATCAGCCCCAGCATTTT
TRBD2 many TRBJ2-3 TRBV20-1 CSARGQAGADTQYF TGCAGTGCTAGAGGGCAAGCGGGGGCAGATACGCAGTATTTT
- many TRBJ2-5 TRBV20-1 CSAISRKTQYF TGCAGTGCTATCAGCAGGAAGACCCAGTACTTC
TRBD2 many TRBJ2-1 TRBV9 CASSVTSGNEQFF TGTGCCAGCAGCGTGACTAGCGGTAATGAGCAGTTCTTC
- many TRBJ1-1 TRBV2 CASSLQGRGTEAFF TGTGCCAGCAGCCTACAGGGACGGGGCACTGAAGCTTTCTTT
TRBD1 many TRBJ2-7 TRBV7-2 CASSSDRGRTYEQYF TGTGCCAGCAGCTCCGACAGGGGACGAACCTACGAGCAGTACTTC
TRBD1 many TRBJ2-2 TRBV20-1 CSAAKDRANTGELFF TGCAGTGCTGCCAAAGACAGGGCGAACACCGGGGAGCTGTTTTTT
TRBD2 many TRBJ2-3 TRBV3-1 CASSHSGSTDTQYF TGTGCCAGCAGCCATAGCGGGAGTACAGATACGCAGTATTTT
- many TRBJ1-1 TRBV3-1 CASSQVGGGTEAFF TGTGCCAGCAGCCAAGTTGGGGGAGGAACTGAAGCTTTCTTT
TRBD1 many TRBJ2-1 TRBV5-1 CASSQGQGSYNEQFF TGCGCCAGCAGCCAGGGACAGGGTTCATACAATGAGCAGTTCTTC
- many TRBJ1-1 TRBV6-6 CASSPQEKAFF TGTGCCAGCAGCCCTCAGGAAAAAGCTTTCTTT
- - TRBJ1-1 TRBV7-6 CASSTEASNTESFF TGTGCCAGCAGCACCGAGGCGTCGAACACTGAATCTTTCTTT
- many TRBJ2-5 TRBV20-1 CSAGPGGGETQYF TGCAGTGCTGGACCGGGTGGTGGAGAGACCCAGTACTTC
- many TRBJ2-3 TRBV4-3 CASSSLANRFTDTQYF TGCGCCAGCAGCTCTTTGGCTAACAGATTCACAGATACGCAGTATTTT
TRBD2 many TRBJ2-7 TRBV10-1 CASSPSGSLEQYF TGCGCCAGCAGTCCTAGCGGGAGTCTTGAGCAGTACTTC
TRBD1 many TRBJ1-1 TRBV7-9 CASSFSGGGNTEAFF TGTGCCAGCAGCTTTTCAGGGGGCGGAAACACTGAAGCTTTCTTT
TRBD2 many TRBJ2-5 TRBV20-1 CSARSRTSGTGQETQYF TGCAGTGCTAGATCCCGGACTAGCGGGACGGGGCAAGAGACCCAGTACTTC
- many TRBJ1-2 TRBV6-1 CASSGIGTYGYTF TGTGCCAGCAGTGGTATCGGAACCTATGGCTACACCTTC
- many TRBJ2-7 TRBV5-6 CASSNIAQGSFSYEQYF TGTGCCAGCAGCAACATAGCACAGGGTAGCTTCTCCTACGAGCAGTACTTC